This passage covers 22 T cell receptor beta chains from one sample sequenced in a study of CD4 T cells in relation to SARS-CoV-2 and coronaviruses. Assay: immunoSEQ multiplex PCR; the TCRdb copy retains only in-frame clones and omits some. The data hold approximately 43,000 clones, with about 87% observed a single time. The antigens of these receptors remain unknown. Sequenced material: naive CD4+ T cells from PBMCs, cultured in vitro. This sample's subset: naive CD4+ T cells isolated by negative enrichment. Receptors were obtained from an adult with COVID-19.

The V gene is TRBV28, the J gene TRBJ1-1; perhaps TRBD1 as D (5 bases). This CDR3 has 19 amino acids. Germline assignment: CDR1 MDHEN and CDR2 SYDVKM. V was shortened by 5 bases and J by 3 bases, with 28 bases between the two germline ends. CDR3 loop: CASSLKVEGTPRVDTEAFF. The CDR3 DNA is TGTGCCAGCAGTCTCAAAGTGGAGGGGACTCCCCGGGTTGACACTGAAGCTTTCTTT.

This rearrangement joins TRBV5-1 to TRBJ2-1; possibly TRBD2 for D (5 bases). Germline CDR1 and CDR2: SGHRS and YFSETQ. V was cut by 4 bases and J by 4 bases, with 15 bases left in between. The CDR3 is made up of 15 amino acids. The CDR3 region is CASSPEPSQYNEQFF. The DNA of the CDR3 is TGCGCCAGCAGCCCGGAGCCTAGCCAATACAATGAGCAGTTCTTC.

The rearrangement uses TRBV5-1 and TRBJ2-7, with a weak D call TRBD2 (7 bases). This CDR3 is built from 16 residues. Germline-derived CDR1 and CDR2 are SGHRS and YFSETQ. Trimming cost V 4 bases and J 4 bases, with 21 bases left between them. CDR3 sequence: CASSPPGGGGPYEQYF. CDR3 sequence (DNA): TGCGCCAGCAGCCCCCCCGGTGGGGGGGGCCCTTACGAGCAGTACTTC.

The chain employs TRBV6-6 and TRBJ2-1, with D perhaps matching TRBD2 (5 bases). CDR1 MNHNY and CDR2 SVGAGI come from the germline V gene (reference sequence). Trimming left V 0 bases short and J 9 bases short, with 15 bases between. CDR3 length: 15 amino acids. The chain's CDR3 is CASSYSQEARGEQFF. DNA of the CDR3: TGTGCCAGCAGTTACTCTCAGGAGGCTCGGGGTGAGCAGTTCTTC.

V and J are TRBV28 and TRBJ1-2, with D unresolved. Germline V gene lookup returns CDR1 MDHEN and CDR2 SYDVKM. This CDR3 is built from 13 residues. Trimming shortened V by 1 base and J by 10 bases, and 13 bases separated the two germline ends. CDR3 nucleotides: TGTGCCAGCAGTTTATCGAGTCCACGCCACTACACCTTC. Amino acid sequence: CASSLSSPRHYTF.

The CDR3 DNA sequence: TGTGCCAGCAGCCAAGATAGACTGGGTGAAAAACTGTTTTTT. Its protein is CASSQDRLGEKLFF. V gene TRBV3-1 (or the pseudogene TRBV3-2) combines with J gene TRBJ1-4; no clear D gene. CDR1 is LGHDT and CDR2 is YNNKEL in the germline V gene (reference sequence). With 0 bases removed from V and 7 bases from J, the gap between germline ends came to 9 bases. The CDR3 runs 14 residues.

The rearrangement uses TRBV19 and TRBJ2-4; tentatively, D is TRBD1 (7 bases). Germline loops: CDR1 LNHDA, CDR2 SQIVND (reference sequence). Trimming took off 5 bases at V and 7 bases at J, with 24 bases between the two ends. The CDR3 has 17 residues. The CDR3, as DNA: TGTGCCAGTAGTCCCTTAGGACAGGCGGCACGGGGGAACATTCAGTACTTC. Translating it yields CASSPLGQAARGNIQYF.

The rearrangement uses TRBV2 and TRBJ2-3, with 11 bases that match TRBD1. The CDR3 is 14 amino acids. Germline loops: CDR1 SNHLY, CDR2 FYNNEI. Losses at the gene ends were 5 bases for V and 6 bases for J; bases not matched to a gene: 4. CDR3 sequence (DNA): TGTGCCAGCAGTTCGGACAGGGGGCGCGATACGCAGTATTTT. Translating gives CASSSDRGRDTQYF.

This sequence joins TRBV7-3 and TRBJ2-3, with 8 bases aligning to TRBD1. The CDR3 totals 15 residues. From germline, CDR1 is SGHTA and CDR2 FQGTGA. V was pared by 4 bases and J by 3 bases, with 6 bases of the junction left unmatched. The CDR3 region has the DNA TGTGCCAGCAGCTCCGACAGGGGTGGAACAGATACGCAGTATTTT. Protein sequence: CASSSDRGGTDTQYF.

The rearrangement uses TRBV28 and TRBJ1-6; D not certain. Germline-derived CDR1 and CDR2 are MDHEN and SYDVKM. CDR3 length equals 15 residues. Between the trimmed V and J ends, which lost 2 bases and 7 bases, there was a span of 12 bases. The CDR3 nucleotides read TGTGCCAGCAGTTTAAGCGGGCAGTTCAATTCACCCCTCCACTTT. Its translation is CASSLSGQFNSPLHF.

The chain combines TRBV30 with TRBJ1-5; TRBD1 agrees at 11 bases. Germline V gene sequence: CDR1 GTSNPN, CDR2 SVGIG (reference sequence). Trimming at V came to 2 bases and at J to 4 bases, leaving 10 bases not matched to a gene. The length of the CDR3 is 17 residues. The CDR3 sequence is CAWSIGTGGPGNQPQHF. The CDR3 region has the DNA TGTGCCTGGAGTATAGGGACAGGGGGTCCTGGGAATCAGCCCCAGCATTTT.

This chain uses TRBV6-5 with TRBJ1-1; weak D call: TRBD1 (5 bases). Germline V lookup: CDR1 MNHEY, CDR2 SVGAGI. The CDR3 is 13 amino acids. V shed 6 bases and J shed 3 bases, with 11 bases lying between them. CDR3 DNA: TGTGCCAGCAGGCGAGGGACTTACACTGAAGCTTTCTTT. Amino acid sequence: CASRRGTYTEAFF.

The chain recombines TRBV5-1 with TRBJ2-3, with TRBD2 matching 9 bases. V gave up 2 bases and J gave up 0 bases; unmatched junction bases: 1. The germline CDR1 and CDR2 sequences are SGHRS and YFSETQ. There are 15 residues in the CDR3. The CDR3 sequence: CASSFLAGSTDTQYF. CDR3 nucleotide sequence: TGCGCCAGCAGCTTCCTAGCGGGGAGCACAGATACGCAGTATTTT. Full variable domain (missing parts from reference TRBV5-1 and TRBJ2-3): KAGVTQTPRYLIKTRGQQVTLSCSPISGHRSVSWYQQTPGQGLQFLFEYFSETQRNKGNFPGRFSGRQFSNSRSEMNVSTLELGDSALYLCASSFLAGSTDTQYFGPGTRLTVL.

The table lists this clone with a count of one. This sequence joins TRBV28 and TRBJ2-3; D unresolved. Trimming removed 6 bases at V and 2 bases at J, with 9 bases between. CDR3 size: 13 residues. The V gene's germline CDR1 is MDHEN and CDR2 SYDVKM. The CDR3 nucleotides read TGTGCCAGCAGCGATAGGGACACAGATACGCAGTATTTT. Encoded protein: CASSDRDTDTQYF.

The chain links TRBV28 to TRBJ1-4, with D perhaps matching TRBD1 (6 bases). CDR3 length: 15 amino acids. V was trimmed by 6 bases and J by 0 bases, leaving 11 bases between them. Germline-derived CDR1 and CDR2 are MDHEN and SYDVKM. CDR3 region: CASRRQASTNEKLFF. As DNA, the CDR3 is TGTGCCAGCAGAAGACAGGCTTCAACTAATGAAAAACTGTTTTTT.

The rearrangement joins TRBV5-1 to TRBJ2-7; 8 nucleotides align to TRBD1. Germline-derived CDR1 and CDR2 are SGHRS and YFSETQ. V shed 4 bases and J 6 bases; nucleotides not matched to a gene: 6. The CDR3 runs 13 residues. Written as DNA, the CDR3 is TGCGCCAGCAGCGCAGGGGGCTTGGGCGAGCAGTACTTC. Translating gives CASSAGGLGEQYF.

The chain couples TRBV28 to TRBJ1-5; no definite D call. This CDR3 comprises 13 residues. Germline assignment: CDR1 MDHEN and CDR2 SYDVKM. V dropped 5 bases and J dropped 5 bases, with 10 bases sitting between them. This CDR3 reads CASSAPRDQPQHF. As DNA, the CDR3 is TGTGCCAGCAGTGCCCCGAGGGATCAGCCCCAGCATTTT.

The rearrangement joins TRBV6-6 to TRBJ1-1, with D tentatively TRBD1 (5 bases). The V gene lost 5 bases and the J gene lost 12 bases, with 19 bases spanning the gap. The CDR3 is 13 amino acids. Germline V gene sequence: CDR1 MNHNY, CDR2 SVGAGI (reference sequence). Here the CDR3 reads CASSPGHVDATFF. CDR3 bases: TGTGCCAGCAGTCCAGGACACGTAGATGCTACTTTCTTT.

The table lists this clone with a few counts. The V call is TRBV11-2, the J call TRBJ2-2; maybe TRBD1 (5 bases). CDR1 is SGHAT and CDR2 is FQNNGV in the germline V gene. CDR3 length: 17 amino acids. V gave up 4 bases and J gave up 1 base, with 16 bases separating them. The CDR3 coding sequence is TGTGCCAGCAGCTCGTTAACCTTGACAGTGAACACCGGGGAGCTGTTTTTT. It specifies CASSSLTLTVNTGELFF.

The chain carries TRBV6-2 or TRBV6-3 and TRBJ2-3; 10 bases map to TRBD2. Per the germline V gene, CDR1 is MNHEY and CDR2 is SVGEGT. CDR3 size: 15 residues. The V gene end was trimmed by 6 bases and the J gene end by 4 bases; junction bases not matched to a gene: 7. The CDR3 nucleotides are TGTGCCAGCAGCCACCCCGGGACTAGCGCAGATACGCAGTATTTT. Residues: CASSHPGTSADTQYF.

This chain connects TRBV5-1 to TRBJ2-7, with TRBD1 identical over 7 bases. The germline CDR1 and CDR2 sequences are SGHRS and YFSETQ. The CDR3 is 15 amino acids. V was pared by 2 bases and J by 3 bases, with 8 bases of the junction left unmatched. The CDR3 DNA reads TGCGCCAGCAGCTTCGGATCCGGGACAGACTACGAGCAGTACTTC. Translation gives CASSFGSGTDYEQYF.

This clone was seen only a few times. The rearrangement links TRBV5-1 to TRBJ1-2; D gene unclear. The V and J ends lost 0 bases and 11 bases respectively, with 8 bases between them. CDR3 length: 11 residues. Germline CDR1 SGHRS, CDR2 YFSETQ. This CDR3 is CASSLGSGYTF. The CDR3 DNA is TGCGCCAGCAGCTTGGGGAGTGGGTACACCTTC. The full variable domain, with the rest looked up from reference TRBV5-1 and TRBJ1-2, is KAGVTQTPRYLIKTRGQQVTLSCSPISGHRSVSWYQQTPGQGLQFLFEYFSETQRNKGNFPGRFSGRQFSNSRSEMNVSTLELGDSALYLCASSLGSGYTFGSGTRLTVV.